The sequence of this TCR beta chain was determined in a study of shared clonotypes between healthy human individuals. Assay: immunoSEQ multiplex PCR; the TCRdb copy retains only in-frame clones and omits some. This table has about 2 million clones, over 85% appearing once. This CDR3 has 14 amino acids. CDR1 is MDHEN and CDR2 is SYDVKM in the germline V gene. Trimming cost V 7 bases and J 8 bases; bases outside gene matches: 8. The source of this sequence is a man aged 18 to 30 in good health. The chain recombines TRBV28 with TRBJ2-4; 10 bases match TRBD2. The sample taken for sequencing was naive CD4+ T cells sorted from blood. Subset here: CD45RA+ positively selected. As DNA, the CDR3 is TGTGCCAGCACCAGCGGGGGGGCATCCGACATTCAGTACTTC. It translates to CASTSGGASDIQYF.